This TCR beta chain emerged from a study of early T cells in non-severe SARS-CoV-2 infection. Study-wide context: Bulk RNA taken from unsorted whole blood was sequenced, leaving chains unpaired. Points from the study as a whole: VDJdb-based matching was biased toward anti-spike CD8 responses and missed private and CD4 specificities.

About this clonotype: Its antigen is undetermined.

In the library, individual cDNA molecules carried attached unique molecular identifiers. TCRdb re-derived calls from the 5' RACE reads in MiXCR, one entry per CDR3 protein. The sample includes 100,000 to 150,000 distinct CDR3 sequences, 15% of them seen just once. Germline CDR1 and CDR2: SGDLS and YYNGEE. The CDR3 extends over 14 amino acids. The V end lost 0 bases, the J end lost 10 bases, and 11 bases lay between the germline ends. This TCR came from an adult who was a healthcare worker with PCR-confirmed SARS-CoV-2 infection or an uninfected control (not recorded which). Specimen: whole blood. V is TRBV9 and J is TRBJ1-6, with D maybe TRBD1 (5 bases). CDR3 DNA sequence: TGTGCCAGCAGCGTAGTAGGGGAACAATCACCCCTCCACTTT. It codes for CASSVVGEQSPLHF.